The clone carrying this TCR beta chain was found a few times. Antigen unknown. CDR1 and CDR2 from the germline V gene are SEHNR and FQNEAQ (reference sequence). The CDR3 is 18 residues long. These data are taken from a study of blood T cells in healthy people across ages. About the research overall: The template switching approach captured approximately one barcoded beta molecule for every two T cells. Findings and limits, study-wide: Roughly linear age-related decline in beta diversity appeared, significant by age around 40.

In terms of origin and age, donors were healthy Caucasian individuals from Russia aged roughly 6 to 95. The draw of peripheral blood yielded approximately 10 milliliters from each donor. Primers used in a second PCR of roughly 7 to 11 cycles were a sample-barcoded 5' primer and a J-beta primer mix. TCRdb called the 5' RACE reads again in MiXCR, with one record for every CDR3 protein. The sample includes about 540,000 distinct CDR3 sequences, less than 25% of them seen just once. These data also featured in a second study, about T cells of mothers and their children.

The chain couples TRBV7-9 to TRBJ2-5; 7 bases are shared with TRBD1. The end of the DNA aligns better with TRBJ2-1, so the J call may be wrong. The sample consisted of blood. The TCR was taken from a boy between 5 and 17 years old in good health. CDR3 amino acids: CASSFSLRGQQKGTEQFF. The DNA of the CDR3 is TGTGCCAGCAGCTTTTCTCTAAGGGGGCAGCAGAAAGGAACTGAGCAGTTCTTC.